This T cell receptor (beta chain) originates from a study of CD8 T cells in ankylosing spondylitis. Regarding the study as a whole: Disease-linked clones bore a CD8+ phenotype and were relatively rare in peripheral blood. In the blood and synovial fluid of reactive arthritis, some motif variants had been previously reported. Reported data indicate significant enrichment of disease-linked clones within matched ankylosing spondylitis synovial fluid.

This clonotype was seen ten or more times. As yet, its antigen is unknown. The CDR3 contains 14 residues. V lost 11 bases and J 6 bases, leaving 19 bases between the germline ends. A quantitative 5'-RACE method, one with molecular barcodes, was used to make TCR beta libraries. MiXCR was run by TCRdb on the 5' RACE reads, yielding one entry per CDR3 protein. The profile shows 85,000 to 100,000 distinct CDR3 sequences, about 8% of them singletons. Specimen: blood, either unsorted or a sorted T cell fraction (not recorded which). This sequence joins TRBV12-3 or TRBV12-4 and TRBJ2-2; D remains ambiguous. The sequence was collected from a male donor with ankylosing spondylitis or in good health (not recorded which). DNA for the CDR3: TGTGCCTTCCGAGGAGTACAAAGCGCCGGGGAGCTGTTTTTT. Amino acid sequence: CAFRGVQSAGELFF.